The T cell receptor beta chain under discussion was sequenced for a study of blood T cell repertoires in COVID-19. Study summary: The United States, Italy and Spain were the sources of the acute and convalescent COVID-19 samples. The cDNA or gDNA used as material had been derived from T cells, B-cell-depleted T cells, or PBMCs.

Assay used: immunoSEQ multiplex PCR; TCRdb lists only in-frame clones, some missing. The profile shows tens of thousands of clones, 75% to 85% of them singletons. This CDR3 region has 14 residues. V gave up 7 bases and J gave up 8 bases; unmatched junction bases: 8. Germline V gene lookup returns CDR1 MDHEN and CDR2 SYDVKM. The chain is built from TRBV28 and TRBJ2-1; 10 bases agree with TRBD2. The material sequenced was peripheral blood. The sequence was collected from a man aged 70 or older with active COVID-19. The CDR3 sequence is CASNTAGGKDEQFF. For the CDR3, the DNA is TGTGCCAGCAATACAGCGGGAGGGAAGGATGAGCAGTTCTTC.